This T cell receptor beta chain was documented in a study of response to subunit inactivated influenza vaccine. This clonotype was seen at least ten times. TCRdb passed the RT-PCR reads through MiXCR, listing each CDR3 protein once. This table holds 500,000 to 700,000 distinct CDR3 sequences, under 30% found once. The CDR3 covers 14 residues. V lost 10 bases and J lost 7; bases outside the gene matches: 11. CDR1 is ENHRY, CDR2 SYGVKD, per germline. These data were likewise used in another study, on T cells expressing NK-cell markers. That work adds: As the method of synthesis, 5'RACE template switching with UMIs yielded TCR beta cDNA. Obtained from sorted CD3+CD56+NKG2C+, CD3+CD56+NKG2C- and CD3+CD56-NKG2C+ T cells were the TCR beta repertoires. Only alpha-beta TCR T cells were sorted in several experiments, using an anti-gamma-delta TCR antibody. The share of CD8+ T cells held by dominant NKG2C+ clonotypes was roughly 1.0-7.5% in several donors.

This specimen consisted of CD4+ T cells sorted from PBMCs, obtained 12 days after vaccination. The clonotype comes from a man in his fifties who received an inactivated influenza vaccine. The rearrangement links TRBV10-3 to TRBJ1-3; 9 bases agree with TRBD1. In DNA form, the CDR3 reads TGTGCCACAAGGACAGGGGAAGTATCGAACACCATATATTTT. Its translation: CATRTGEVSNTIYF.